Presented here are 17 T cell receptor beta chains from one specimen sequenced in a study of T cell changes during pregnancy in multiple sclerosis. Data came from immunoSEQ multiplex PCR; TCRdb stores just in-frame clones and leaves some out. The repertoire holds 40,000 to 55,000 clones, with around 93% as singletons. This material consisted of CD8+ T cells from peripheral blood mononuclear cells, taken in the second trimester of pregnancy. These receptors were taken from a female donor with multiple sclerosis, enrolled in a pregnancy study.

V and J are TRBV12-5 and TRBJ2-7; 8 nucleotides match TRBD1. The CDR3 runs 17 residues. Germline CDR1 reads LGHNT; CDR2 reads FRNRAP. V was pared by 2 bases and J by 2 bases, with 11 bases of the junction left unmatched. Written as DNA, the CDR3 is TGTGCTAGTGGTTTGTTTGACAGGGGATTCGCGACCTACGAGCAGTACTTC. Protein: CASGLFDRGFATYEQYF.

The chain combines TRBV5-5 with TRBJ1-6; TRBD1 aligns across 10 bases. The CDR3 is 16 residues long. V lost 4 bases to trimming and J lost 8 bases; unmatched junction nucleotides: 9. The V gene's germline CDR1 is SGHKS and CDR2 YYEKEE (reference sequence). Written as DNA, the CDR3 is TGTGCCAGCAGCGGGGTGGTGACAGGGGGCTATTCACCCCTCCACTTT. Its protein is CASSGVVTGGYSPLHF.

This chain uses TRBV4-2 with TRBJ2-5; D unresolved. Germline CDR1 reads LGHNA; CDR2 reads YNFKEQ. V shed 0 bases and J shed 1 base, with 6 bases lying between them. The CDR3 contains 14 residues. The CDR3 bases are TGTGCCAGCAGCCAAGATTTCAGCCAAGAGACCCAGTACTTC. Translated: CASSQDFSQETQYF.

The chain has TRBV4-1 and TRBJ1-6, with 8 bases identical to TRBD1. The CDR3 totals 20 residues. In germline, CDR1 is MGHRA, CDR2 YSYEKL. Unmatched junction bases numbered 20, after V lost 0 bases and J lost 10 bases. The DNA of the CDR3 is TGCGCCAGCAGCCAAGATTGGGGACAGGTGGACCGCCCAGGGGGATCACCCCTCCACTTT. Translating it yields CASSQDWGQVDRPGGSPLHF.

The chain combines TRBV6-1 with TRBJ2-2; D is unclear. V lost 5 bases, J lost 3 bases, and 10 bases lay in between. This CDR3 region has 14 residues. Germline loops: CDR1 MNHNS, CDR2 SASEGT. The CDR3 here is CASSLLRDTGELFF. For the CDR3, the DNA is TGTGCCAGCAGTTTACTCCGGGACACCGGGGAGCTGTTTTTT.

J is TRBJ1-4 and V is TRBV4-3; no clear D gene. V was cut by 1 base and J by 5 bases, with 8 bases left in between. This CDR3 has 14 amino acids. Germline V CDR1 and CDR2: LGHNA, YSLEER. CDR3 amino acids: CASSQVVSNEKLFF. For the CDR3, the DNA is TGCGCCAGCAGCCAAGTAGTCTCAAATGAAAAACTGTTTTTT.

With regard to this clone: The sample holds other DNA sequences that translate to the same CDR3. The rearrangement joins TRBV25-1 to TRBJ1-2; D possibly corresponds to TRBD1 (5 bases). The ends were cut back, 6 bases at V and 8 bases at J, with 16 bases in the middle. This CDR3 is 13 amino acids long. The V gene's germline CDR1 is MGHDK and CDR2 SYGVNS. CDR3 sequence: CASRYGTGDGYTF. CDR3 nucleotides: TGTGCCAGCAGATACGGAACAGGTGACGGCTACACCTTC.

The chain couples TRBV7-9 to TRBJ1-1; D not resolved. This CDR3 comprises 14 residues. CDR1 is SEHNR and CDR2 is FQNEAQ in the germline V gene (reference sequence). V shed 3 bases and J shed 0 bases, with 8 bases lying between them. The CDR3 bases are TGTGCCAGCAGCTTTAACAGCCTGAACACTGAAGCTTTCTTT. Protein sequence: CASSFNSLNTEAFF.

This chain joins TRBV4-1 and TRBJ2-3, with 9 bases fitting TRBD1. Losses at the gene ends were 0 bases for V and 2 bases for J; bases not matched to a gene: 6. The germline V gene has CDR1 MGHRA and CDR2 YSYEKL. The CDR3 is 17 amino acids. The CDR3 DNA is TGCGCCAGCAGCCAAGATGGACAGGGGAACCCCACAGATACGCAGTATTTT. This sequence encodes CASSQDGQGNPTDTQYF.

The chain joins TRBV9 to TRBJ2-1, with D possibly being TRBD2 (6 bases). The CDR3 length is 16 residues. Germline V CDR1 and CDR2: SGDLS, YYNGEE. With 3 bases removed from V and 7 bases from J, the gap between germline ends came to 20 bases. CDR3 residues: CASSDRYRRGYNEQFF. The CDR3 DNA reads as TGTGCCAGCAGCGACCGATACAGGAGGGGATATAATGAGCAGTTCTTC.

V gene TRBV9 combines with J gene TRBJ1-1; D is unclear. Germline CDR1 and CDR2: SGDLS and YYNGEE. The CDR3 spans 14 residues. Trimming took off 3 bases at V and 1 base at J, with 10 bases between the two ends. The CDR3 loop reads CASSGLQRNTEAFF. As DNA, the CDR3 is TGTGCCAGCAGCGGACTACAGAGGAACACTGAAGCTTTCTTT.

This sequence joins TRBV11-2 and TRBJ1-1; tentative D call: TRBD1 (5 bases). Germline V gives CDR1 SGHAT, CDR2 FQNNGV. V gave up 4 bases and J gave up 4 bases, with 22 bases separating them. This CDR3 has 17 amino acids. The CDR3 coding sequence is TGTGCCAGCAGCTCGACTTGGGGGGACCCCAGGGCCACTGAAGCTTTCTTT. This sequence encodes CASSSTWGDPRATEAFF.

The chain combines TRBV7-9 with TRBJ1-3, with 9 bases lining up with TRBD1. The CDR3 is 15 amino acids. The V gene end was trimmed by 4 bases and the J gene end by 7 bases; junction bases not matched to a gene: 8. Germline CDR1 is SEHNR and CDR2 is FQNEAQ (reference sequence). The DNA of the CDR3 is TGTGCCAGCAGCTCAACAGGGGGCGCATCTAACACCATATATTTT. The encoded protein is CASSSTGGASNTIYF.

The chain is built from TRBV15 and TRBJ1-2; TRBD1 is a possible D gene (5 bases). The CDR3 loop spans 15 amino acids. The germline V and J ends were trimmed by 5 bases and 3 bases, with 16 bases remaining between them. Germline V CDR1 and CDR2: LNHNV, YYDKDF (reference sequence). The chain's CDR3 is CATSPLPAGDYGYTF. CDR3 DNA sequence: TGTGCCACCAGCCCCCTCCCCGCGGGGGACTATGGCTACACCTTC.

CDR3 in DNA: TGTGCCAGCAGCATCTTTCTCTACGGACAGGGGACCTATGGCTACACCTTC. Translated, it gives CASSIFLYGQGTYGYTF. The chain has TRBV9 and TRBJ1-2; 9 bases match TRBD1. Germline-derived CDR1 and CDR2 are SGDLS and YYNGEE. V lost 4 bases, J lost 4 bases, and 14 bases stayed unmatched. The CDR3 consists of 17 residues.

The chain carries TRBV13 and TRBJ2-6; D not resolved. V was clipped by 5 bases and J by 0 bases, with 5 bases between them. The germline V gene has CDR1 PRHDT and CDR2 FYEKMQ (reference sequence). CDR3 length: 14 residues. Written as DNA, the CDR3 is TGTGCCAGCAGCCCTGTCTCTGGGGCCAACGTCCTGACTTTC. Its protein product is CASSPVSGANVLTF.

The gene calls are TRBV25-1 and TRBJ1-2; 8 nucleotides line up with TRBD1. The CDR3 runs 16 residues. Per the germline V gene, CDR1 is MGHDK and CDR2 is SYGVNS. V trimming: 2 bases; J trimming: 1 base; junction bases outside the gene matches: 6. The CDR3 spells CASSETNRGGNYGYTF. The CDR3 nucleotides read TGTGCCAGCAGTGAAACTAACAGGGGGGGTAACTATGGCTACACCTTC.